This T cell receptor beta chain originates from a study of OX40 agonist ivuxolimab in advanced cancers. General observations from the study: Fewer expanded clones were found on average in CD4+ than in CD8+ T cells.

Worth noting for this clone: The antigen remains undetermined.

TCRdb's table, derived via immunoSEQ multiplex PCR, lists solely in-frame clones and lacks some. The repertoire holds tens of thousands of clones, with around four fifths as singletons. The sequence derives from an adult with an advanced solid tumor such as melanoma, head and neck, liver or kidney cancer. The source material was CD4+ or CD8+ T cells sorted from blood, sampled in a trial of the OX40 agonist ivuxolimab.

The CDR3 protein is CASSQDEGPQHF. The CDR3 DNA reads as TGTGCCAGCAGCCAAGATGAGGGGCCCCAGCATTTT. The V and J genes are TRBV4-2 and TRBJ1-5; D gene ambiguous. Per germline, CDR1 LGHNA and CDR2 YNFKEQ. The CDR3 consists of 12 residues. V lost 0 bases to trimming and J lost 9 bases, with 6 bases between them.